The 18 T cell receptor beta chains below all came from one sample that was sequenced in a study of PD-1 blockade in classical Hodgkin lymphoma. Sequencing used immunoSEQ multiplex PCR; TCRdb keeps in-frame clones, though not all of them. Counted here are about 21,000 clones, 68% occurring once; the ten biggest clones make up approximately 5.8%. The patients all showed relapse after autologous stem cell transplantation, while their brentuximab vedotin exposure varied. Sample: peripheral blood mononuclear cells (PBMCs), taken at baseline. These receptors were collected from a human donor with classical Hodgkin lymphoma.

CDR3 sequence (DNA): TGTGCCAGCAGTCCCCGTGGACAGGGGCGTGAAAAACTGTTTTTT. Translation: CASSPRGQGREKLFF. The chain carries TRBV6-1 and TRBJ1-4; 9 bases agree with TRBD1. Germline CDR1 MNHNS, CDR2 SASEGT. The trim removed 5 bases at V and 7 bases at J, leaving 8 bases unmatched. The CDR3 has 15 residues.

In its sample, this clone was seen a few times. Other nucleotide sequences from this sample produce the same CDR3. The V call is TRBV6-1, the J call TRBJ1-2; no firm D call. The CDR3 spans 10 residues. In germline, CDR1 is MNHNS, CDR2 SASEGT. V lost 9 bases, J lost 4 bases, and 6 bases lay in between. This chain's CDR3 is CASSGYGYTF. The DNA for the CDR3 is TGTGCCAGTTCGGGCTATGGCTACACCTTC.

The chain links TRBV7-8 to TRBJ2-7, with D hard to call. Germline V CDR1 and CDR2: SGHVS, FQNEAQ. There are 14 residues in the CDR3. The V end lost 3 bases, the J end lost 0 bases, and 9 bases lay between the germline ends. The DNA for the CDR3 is TGTGCCAGCAGCTTCGCCACCACCTCCTACGAGCAGTACTTC. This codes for CASSFATTSYEQYF.

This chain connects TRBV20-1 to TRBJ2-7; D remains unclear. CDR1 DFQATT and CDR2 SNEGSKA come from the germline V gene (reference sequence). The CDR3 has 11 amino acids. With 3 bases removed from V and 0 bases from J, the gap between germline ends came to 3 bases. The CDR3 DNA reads TGCAGTGCTAGTTTCTCCTACGAGCAGTACTTC. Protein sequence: CSASFSYEQYF.

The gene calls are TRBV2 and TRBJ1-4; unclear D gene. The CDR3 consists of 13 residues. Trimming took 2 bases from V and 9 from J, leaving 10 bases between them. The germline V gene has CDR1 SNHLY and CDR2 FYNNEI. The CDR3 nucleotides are TGTGCCAGCAGTGAAACTCATGTCCAAAAACTGTTTTTT. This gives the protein CASSETHVQKLFF.

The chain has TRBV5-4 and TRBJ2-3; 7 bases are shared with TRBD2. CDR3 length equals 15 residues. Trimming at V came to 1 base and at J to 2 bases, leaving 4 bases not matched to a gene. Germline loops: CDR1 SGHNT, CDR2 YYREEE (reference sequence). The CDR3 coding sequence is TGTGCCAGCAGCTTGACGCGGGAGCCCACAGATACGCAGTATTTT. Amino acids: CASSLTREPTDTQYF.

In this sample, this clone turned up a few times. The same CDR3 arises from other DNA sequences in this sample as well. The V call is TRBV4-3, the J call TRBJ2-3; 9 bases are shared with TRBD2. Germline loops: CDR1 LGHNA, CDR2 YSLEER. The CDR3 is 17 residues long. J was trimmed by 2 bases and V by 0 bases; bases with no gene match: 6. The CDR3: CASSQEGLAGFTDTQYF. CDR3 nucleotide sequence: TGCGCCAGCAGCCAAGAGGGGCTAGCGGGGTTCACAGATACGCAGTATTTT.

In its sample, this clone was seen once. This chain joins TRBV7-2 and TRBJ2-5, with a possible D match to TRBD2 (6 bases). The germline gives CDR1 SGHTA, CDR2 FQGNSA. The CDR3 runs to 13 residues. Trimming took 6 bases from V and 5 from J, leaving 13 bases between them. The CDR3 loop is CASRPTSMETQYF. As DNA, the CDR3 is TGTGCCAGCAGGCCTACTAGCATGGAGACCCAGTACTTC.

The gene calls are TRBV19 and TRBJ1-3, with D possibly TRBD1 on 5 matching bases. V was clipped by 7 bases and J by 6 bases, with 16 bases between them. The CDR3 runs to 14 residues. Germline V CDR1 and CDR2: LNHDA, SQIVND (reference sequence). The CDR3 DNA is TGTGCCAGTAAGGGGCACGCCGGGCTAAACACCATATATTTT. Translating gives CASKGHAGLNTIYF.

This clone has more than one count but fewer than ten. The CDR3 DNA reads as TGCGCCAGCAGCAATCACAGGGGGCAGCCACAGGATACGCAGTATTTT. It yields the protein CASSNHRGQPQDTQYF. The chain carries TRBV5-1 and TRBJ2-3, with 9 nucleotides matching TRBD1. From germline, CDR1 is SGHRS and CDR2 YFSETQ. J lost 6 bases, V lost 4 bases, and 12 bases had no gene match. CDR3 length: 16 amino acids.

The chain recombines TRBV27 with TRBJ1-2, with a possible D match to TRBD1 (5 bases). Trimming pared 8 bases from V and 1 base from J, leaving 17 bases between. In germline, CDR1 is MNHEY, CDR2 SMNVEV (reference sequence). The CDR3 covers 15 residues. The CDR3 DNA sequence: TGTGCCAGCTGGAGGTCAGGGACCGTTAACTATGGCTACACCTTC. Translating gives CASWRSGTVNYGYTF.

DNA of the CDR3: TGCGCCAGCAGCCAAGATATTTTCATTAGCGGGGGCTCCTACAATGAGCAGTTCTTC. As protein: CASSQDIFISGGSYNEQFF. The chain is built from TRBV4-3 and TRBJ2-1; 9 bases fit TRBD2. Trimming at V came to 0 bases and at J to 0 bases, leaving 9 bases not matched to a gene. Germline-derived CDR1 and CDR2 are LGHNA and YSLEER. The CDR3 totals 19 residues.

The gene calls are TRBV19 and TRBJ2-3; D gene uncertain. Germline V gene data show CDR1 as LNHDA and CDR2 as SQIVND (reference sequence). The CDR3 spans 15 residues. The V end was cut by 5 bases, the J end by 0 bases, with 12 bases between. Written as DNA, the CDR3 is TGTGCCAGTAGTCCCCGGGCTCCTAGCACAGATACGCAGTATTTT. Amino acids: CASSPRAPSTDTQYF.

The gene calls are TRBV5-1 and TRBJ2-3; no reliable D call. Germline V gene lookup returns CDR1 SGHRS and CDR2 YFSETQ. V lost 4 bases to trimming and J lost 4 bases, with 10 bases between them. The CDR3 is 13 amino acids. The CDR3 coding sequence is TGCGCCAGCAGCCATAGTGGGGCAGATACGCAGTATTTT. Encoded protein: CASSHSGADTQYF.

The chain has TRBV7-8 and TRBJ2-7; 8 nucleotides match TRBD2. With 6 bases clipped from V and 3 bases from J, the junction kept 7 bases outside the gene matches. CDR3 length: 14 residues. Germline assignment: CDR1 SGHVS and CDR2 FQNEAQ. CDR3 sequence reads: CASRGPGGYYEQYF. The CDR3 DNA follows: TGTGCCAGCAGGGGCCCGGGGGGGTACTACGAGCAGTACTTC.

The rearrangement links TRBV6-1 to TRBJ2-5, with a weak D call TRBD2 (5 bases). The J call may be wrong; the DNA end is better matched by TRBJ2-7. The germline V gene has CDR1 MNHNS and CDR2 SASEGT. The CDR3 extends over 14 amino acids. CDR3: CASSEAQRGYEQYF. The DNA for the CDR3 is TGTGCCAGCAGTGAAGCGCAACGGGGTTACGAGCAGTACTTC.

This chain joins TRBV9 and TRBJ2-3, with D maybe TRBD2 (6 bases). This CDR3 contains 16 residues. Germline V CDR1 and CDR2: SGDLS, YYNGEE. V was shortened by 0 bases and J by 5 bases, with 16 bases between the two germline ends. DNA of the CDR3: TGTGCCAGCAGCGTAGGGGGGGACCCGCTGGTAGATACGCAGTATTTT. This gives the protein CASSVGGDPLVDTQYF. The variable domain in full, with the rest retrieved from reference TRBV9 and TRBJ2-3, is DSGVTQTPKHLITATGQRVTLRCSPRSGDLSVYWYQQSLDQGLQFLIQYYNGEERAKGNILERFSAQQFPDLHSELNLSSLELGDSALYFCASSVGGDPLVDTQYFGPGTRLTVL.

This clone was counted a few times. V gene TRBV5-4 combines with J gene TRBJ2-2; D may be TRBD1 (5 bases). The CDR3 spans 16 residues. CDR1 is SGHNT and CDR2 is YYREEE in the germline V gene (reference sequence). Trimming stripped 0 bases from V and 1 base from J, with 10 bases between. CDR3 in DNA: TGTGCCAGCAGCTTGGCGACGACAGTGAACACCGGGGAGCTGTTTTTT. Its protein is CASSLATTVNTGELFF.